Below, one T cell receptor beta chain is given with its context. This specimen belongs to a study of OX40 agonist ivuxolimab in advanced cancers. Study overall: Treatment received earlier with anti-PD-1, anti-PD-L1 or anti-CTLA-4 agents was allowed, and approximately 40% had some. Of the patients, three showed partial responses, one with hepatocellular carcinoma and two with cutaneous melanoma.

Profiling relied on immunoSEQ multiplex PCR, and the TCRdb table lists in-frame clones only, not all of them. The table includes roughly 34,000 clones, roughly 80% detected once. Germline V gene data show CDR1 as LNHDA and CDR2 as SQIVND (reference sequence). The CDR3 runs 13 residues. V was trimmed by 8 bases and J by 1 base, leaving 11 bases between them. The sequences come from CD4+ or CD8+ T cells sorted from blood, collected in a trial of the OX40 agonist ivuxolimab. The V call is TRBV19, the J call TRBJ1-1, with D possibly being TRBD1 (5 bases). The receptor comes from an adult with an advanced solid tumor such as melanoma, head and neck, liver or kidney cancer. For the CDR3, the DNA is TGTGCCAGTGAGTGGGACCGGAACACTGAAGCTTTCTTT. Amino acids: CASEWDRNTEAFF.